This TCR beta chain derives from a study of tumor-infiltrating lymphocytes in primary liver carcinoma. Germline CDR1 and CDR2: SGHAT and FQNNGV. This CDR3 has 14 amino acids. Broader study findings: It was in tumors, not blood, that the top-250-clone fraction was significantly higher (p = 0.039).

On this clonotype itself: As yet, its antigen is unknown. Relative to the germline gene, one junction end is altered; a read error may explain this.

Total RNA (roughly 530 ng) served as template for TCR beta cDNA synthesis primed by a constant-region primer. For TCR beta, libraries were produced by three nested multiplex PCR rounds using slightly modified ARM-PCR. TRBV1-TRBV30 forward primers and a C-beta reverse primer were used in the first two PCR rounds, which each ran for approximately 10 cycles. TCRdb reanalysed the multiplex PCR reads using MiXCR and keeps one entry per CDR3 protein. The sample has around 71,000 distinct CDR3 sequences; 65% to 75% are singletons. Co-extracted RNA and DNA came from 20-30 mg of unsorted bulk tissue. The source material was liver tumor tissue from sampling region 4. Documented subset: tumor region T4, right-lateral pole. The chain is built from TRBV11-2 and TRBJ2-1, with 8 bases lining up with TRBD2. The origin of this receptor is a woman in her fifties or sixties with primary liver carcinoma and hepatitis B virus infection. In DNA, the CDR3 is TGTACCAGCAGACAGGCTCGGGGGGGAACTGAGCAGTTCTTC. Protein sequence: CTSRQARGGTEQFF.